Presented here are 21 T cell receptor beta chains from one specimen sequenced in a study of blood T cells in healthy people across ages. Primers used in a second PCR of roughly 6 to 11 cycles were a sample-barcoded 5' primer and a J-beta primer mix. TCRdb redid the calling of the 5' RACE reads with MiXCR, one entry per CDR3 protein. The sample includes roughly 700,000 distinct CDR3 sequences, less than 40% of them seen just once. The sequencing sample was made of blood. All receptors come from a woman of 80 years or more in good health.

V is TRBV9 and J is TRBJ2-3, with TRBD2 matching over 11 bases. Germline V gene sequence: CDR1 SGDLS, CDR2 YYNGEE. V trimming: 0 bases; J trimming: 6 bases; junction bases outside the gene matches: 15. The CDR3 totals 19 residues. In DNA form, the CDR3 reads TGTGCCAGCAGCGTAGAGGCCTTTAGCGGGGGGGGCCTGGGGGATACGCAGTATTTT. Translation gives CASSVEAFSGGGLGDTQYF.

The chain links TRBV11-3 to TRBJ2-1, with unresolved D. Germline V gene lookup returns CDR1 SGHNT and CDR2 YENEEA. The CDR3 sequence is 13 residues long. Trimming cost V 1 base and J 9 bases, with 10 bases left between them. The CDR3, as DNA: TGTGCCAGCAGCTTAGCCTTGAGTGGTGAGCAGTTCTTC. Translating gives CASSLALSGEQFF. Complete variable domain (other parts from reference TRBV11-3 and TRBJ2-1): EAGVVQSPRYKIIEKKQPVAFWCNPISGHNTLYWYLQNLGQGPELLIRYENEEAVDDSQLPKDRFSAERLKGVDSTLKIQPAELGDSAVYLCASSLALSGEQFFGPGTRLTVL.

In its sample, this clonotype was seen many times. The V call is TRBV7-2, the J call TRBJ2-1; D may be TRBD1 (6 bases). Germline CDR1 is SGHTA and CDR2 is FQGNSA. The CDR3 contains 17 residues. V dropped 3 bases and J dropped 4 bases, with 19 bases sitting between them. CDR3 coding DNA: TGTGCCAGCAGCTTCGTTTTTGGGGGCGGCTTTTACAATGAGCAGTTCTTC. Translated: CASSFVFGGGFYNEQFF. Full variable domain (rest looked up from reference TRBV7-2 and TRBJ2-1): GAGVSQSPSNKVTEKGKDVELRCDPISGHTALYWYRQSLGQGLEFLIYFQGNSAPDKSGLPSDRFSAERTGGSVSTLTIQRTQQEDSAVYLCASSFVFGGGFYNEQFFGPGTRLTVL.

V gene TRBV30 combines with J gene TRBJ2-1, with a weak D call TRBD1 (5 bases). Per the germline V gene, CDR1 is GTSNPN and CDR2 is SVGIG (reference sequence). Trimming shortened V by 5 bases and J by 10 bases, and 18 bases separated the two germline ends. This CDR3 is 13 amino acids long. CDR3 loop: CAWSTETVREQFF. In DNA, the CDR3 is TGTGCCTGGTCGACAGAGACAGTAAGGGAGCAGTTCTTC.

This clonotype was picked up many times. V is TRBV10-3 and J is TRBJ1-5, with D uncertain. Germline-derived CDR1 and CDR2 are ENHRY and SYGVKD. V was cut by 2 bases and J by 8 bases, with 7 bases left in between. This CDR3 is 12 amino acids long. Written as DNA, the CDR3 is TGTGCCATCAGTGAGGGGTCGGAGCCCCAGCATTTT. This encodes CAISEGSEPQHF.

The chain joins TRBV7-2 to TRBJ1-2; the D is unclear. This CDR3 contains 13 residues. V gave up 2 bases and J gave up 4 bases, with 8 bases separating them. Germline V gene data show CDR1 as SGHTA and CDR2 as FQGNSA. In DNA form, the CDR3 reads TGTGCCAGCAGCTTACTAACAGCCTATGGCTACACCTTC. It translates to CASSLLTAYGYTF.

As concerns this clonotype: A much more abundant neighbour one base away suggests this may be a read error. The chain links TRBV20-1 to TRBJ1-2, with TRBD1 as a possible D gene (6 bases). Trimming removed 5 bases at V and 1 base at J, with 17 bases between. The CDR3 covers 15 residues. Looked up from germline, CDR1 is DFQATT and CDR2 is SNEGSKA (reference sequence). The CDR3 protein is CSAGAPGQVNYGYTF. For the CDR3, the DNA is TGCAGTGCTGGAGCCCCGGGACAAGTTAACTATGGCTACACCTTC.

This chain links TRBV14 with TRBJ1-1, with a possible D match to TRBD1 (5 bases). The germline V gene encodes CDR1 SGHDN and CDR2 FVKESK. The CDR3 extends over 17 amino acids. V was pared by 0 bases and J by 2 bases, with 16 bases between. The CDR3 loop is CASSQETRDSRNTEAFF. CDR3 coding DNA: TGTGCCAGCAGCCAAGAAACGCGTGACAGTAGAAACACTGAAGCTTTCTTT.

This clonotype was counted a single time. CDR3 nucleotides: TGCGCCAGCCCTACTAGGACACGGGAAAAGGGGTCCTACGAGCAGTACTTC. Its protein is CASPTRTREKGSYEQYF. The V gene is TRBV5-1, the J gene TRBJ2-7, with D perhaps matching TRBD1 or TRBD2 (5 bases each). CDR1 SGHRS and CDR2 YFSETQ come from the germline V gene. The germline V and J ends were trimmed by 7 bases and 1 base, with 24 bases remaining between them. CDR3 length: 17 residues.

The genes are TRBV27 and TRBJ1-2; maybe TRBD1 (6 bases). CDR1 and CDR2 (germline): MNHEY, SMNVEV (reference sequence). V was clipped by 3 bases and J by 4 bases, with 9 bases between them. The CDR3 spans 13 residues. This chain's CDR3 is CASSFGGAYGYTF. CDR3 DNA: TGTGCCAGCAGTTTCGGGGGCGCCTATGGCTACACCTTC.

J is TRBJ2-1 and V is TRBV7-2, with D tentatively TRBD2 (6 bases). Germline V gives CDR1 SGHTA, CDR2 FQGNSA. Trimming cost V 3 bases and J 6 bases, with 24 bases left between them. The CDR3 sequence is 18 residues long. The CDR3 DNA follows: TGTGCCAGCAGCTTGGCGGGACTCGAGCAACCCTCGCGCAATGAGCAGTTCTTC. Residues: CASSLAGLEQPSRNEQFF.

Concerning this clonotype itself: This sequence may be a read error, since a much larger clone differs from it by one base. This rearrangement joins TRBV20-1 to TRBJ2-5; D is unclear. The V and J ends lost 0 bases and 11 bases respectively, with 10 bases between them. This CDR3 is 11 amino acids long. Germline loops: CDR1 DFQATT, CDR2 SNEGSKA (reference sequence). Here the CDR3 reads CSARDSPEQYF. CDR3 coding DNA: TGCAGTGCTAGAGATTCTCCAGAGCAGTACTTC.

V is TRBV6-2 or TRBV6-3 and J is TRBJ2-3; 14 nucleotides align to TRBD2. Trimming took 6 bases from V and 5 from J; bases not matched to a gene: 13. Germline V CDR1 and CDR2: MNHEY, SVGEGT. CDR3 length: 18 residues. The CDR3 loop is CASSPGLAGGHLEDTQYF. CDR3 bases: TGTGCCAGCAGCCCTGGACTAGCGGGGGGCCATTTGGAAGATACGCAGTATTTT.

This clonotype was detected only a few times. Possible read error: a much larger clone is one base away. The V call is TRBV5-1, the J call TRBJ2-1, with a possible D match to TRBD1 (6 bases). The length of the CDR3 is 14 residues. Germline CDR1 is SGHRS and CDR2 is YFSETQ. With 1 base removed from V and 10 bases from J, the gap between germline ends came to 15 bases. DNA for the CDR3: TGCGCCAGCAGCTTGTCAGGGGACCTTTACGAGCAGTTCTTC. It codes for CASSLSGDLYEQFF.

In this sample, this clonotype turned up many times. V and J are TRBV28 and TRBJ1-2; 9 bases are shared with TRBD1. Germline V CDR1 and CDR2: MDHEN, SYDVKM. This CDR3 region has 16 residues. With V trimmed by 5 bases and J by 3 bases, 10 bases remained unmatched. The CDR3 loop reads CASSLTPGQGYYGYTF. DNA for the CDR3: TGTGCCAGCAGTCTAACTCCCGGACAGGGGTACTATGGCTACACCTTC.

This clonotype occurred a few times. The chain recombines TRBV29-1 with TRBJ2-7; possibly TRBD1 or TRBD2 for D (5 bases each). Trimming took 7 bases from V and 5 from J, leaving 15 bases between them. The CDR3 has 12 residues. The V gene's germline CDR1 is SQVTM and CDR2 ANQGSEA. The CDR3 reads CSAGTAGNEQYF. CDR3 bases: TGCAGCGCCGGGACGGCCGGGAACGAGCAGTACTTC.

A few counts support this clonotype. The junction and the germline gene differ at one end; a read error may be behind it. The chain employs TRBV18 and TRBJ2-4; 7 positions match TRBD1. The J call may not be correct, given that the DNA end is closer to TRBJ2-7. CDR1 and CDR2 from the germline V gene are KGHSH and LQKENI. This CDR3 region has 13 residues. The CDR3: CVSSRDRTYEQYF. DNA of the CDR3: TGTGTCAGCTCCCGGGACAGAACCTACGAGCAGTACTTC.

Comment on this clonotype: The germline gene is not matched at one end of the junction; a read error may be the cause. The chain employs TRBV28 and TRBJ2-1, with 8 positions matching TRBD2. Germline lookup yields CDR1 MDHEN and CDR2 SYDVKM. CDR3 length: 16 residues. The CDR3, as DNA: TGCGCCAGCAGCTTTCCCCGGGAGGGCCTTTCCAATGAGCAGTTCTTC. Protein: CASSFPREGLSNEQFF.

A note on this clonotype: This could be a read error, since a much larger clone is one nucleotide away. The chain combines TRBV20-1 with TRBJ1-5; 7 positions match TRBD1. Germline CDR1 is DFQATT and CDR2 is SNEGSKA (reference sequence). This CDR3 comprises 15 residues. With V trimmed by 4 bases and J by 1 base, 7 bases remained unmatched. For the CDR3, the DNA is TGCAGTGCTATCCCCGGGACAGAAAGCAATCAGCCCCAGCATTTT. Protein: CSAIPGTESNQPQHF.

About this clonotype: Since a much larger clone is just one base distant, this may be a read error. This chain links TRBV5-1 with TRBJ2-2; no firm D call. Germline CDR1 is SGHRS and CDR2 is YFSETQ. The CDR3 totals 15 residues. V was clipped by 1 base and J by 1 base, with 8 bases between them. Written as DNA, the CDR3 is TGCGCCAGCAGCTTGCCACAGAGGAACACCGGGGAGCTGTTTTTT. Translation: CASSLPQRNTGELFF.

Note on this clonotype: Mismatch with germline at one junction end may stem from a read error. The J gene is TRBJ1-4, the V gene TRBV2; D unresolved. The CDR3 has 13 amino acids. CDR1 and CDR2 from the germline V gene are SNHLY and FYNNEI. CDR3 sequence: CASSEILNEKRFF. CDR3 DNA: TGTGCCAGCAGTGAGATTCTTAATGAAAAACGGTTTTTT.